A selection of T cell receptor beta chains follows, all from one sample in a study of cytomegalovirus exposure and HLA in healthy donors. Clones were sequenced by immunoSEQ multiplex PCR, and TCRdb holds only the in-frame ones, with some missing. The data show about 80,000 clones, roughly four fifths seen once. The sequencing input was PBMCs. These receptors were obtained from a human donor in good health. Each CDR3 is given with its conserved first and last residue. Fields, in order: clone size, J gene, D gene, V gene, CDR3 DNA, CDR3 protein. The D gene is left open where the match is weak. Only part of the rows carry a size: once, few, many, or a class if the clone is expanded.

>NA|TRBJ1-2|NA|TRBV7-9
TGTGCCAGCAGCTTAGGTGGGGCTGGCTACACCTTC
CASSLGGAGYTF
>few|TRBJ2-7|TRBD1|TRBV7-9
TGTGCCAGCAGCTTAGAACAGGGGGTCGAGCAGTACTTC
CASSLEQGVEQYF
>NA|TRBJ1-2|TRBD1|TRBV6-1
TGTGCCAGCAGTGCCTTTACAGGGGGCCTCAGTGGCTACCCCTTC
CASSAFTGGLSGYPF
>NA|TRBJ2-2|NA|TRBV5-1
TGCGCCAGCAGCTTGCAGGCGAACACCGGGGAGCTGTTTTTT
CASSLQANTGELFF
>NA|TRBJ1-5|NA|TRBV19
TGTGCCAGTAGTATCCCGCGCAGGGGTGGCAATCAGCCCCAGCATTTT
CASSIPRRGGNQPQHF
>NA|TRBJ1-2|TRBD1|TRBV5-5
TGTGCCAGCAGCCCGGGACAGGGGTTCAACTATGGCTACACCTTC
CASSPGQGFNYGYTF
>medium-sized|TRBJ2-1|TRBD1|TRBV6-1
TGTGCCAACGCTAGGGACAGGGGTTATGAGCAGTTCTTC
CANARDRGYEQFF
>NA|TRBJ1-1|NA|TRBV7-8
TGTGCCAGCAGCCCGGACAGCACTGAAGCTTTCTTT
CASSPDSTEAFF
>NA|TRBJ2-7|TRBD2|TRBV7-2
TGTGCCAGCAGCCCTGTCGGGACTAGCGGGGTAGAGCAGTACTTC
CASSPVGTSGVEQYF
>NA|TRBJ2-7|NA|TRBV30
TGTGCCTGGGGGCGCTACGAGCAGTACTTC
CAWGRYEQYF
>NA|TRBJ2-7|TRBD1|TRBV29-1
TGCAGCGTTGAAGATCCGAGACAGGGGTCCTACGAGCAGTACTTC
CSVEDPRQGSYEQYF
>NA|TRBJ2-3|TRBD2|TRBV7-6
TGTGCCAGCAGCTTGGGGAGCGGGGGGTCTAGCACAGATACGCAGTATTTT
CASSLGSGGSSTDTQYF
>NA|TRBJ2-7|NA|TRBV5-4
TGTGCCAGCAGCTTGGCCTGGGACAACTACGAGCAGTACTTC
CASSLAWDNYEQYF
>few|TRBJ2-7|NA|TRBV21-1
TGTGCCAGCAGCAAAGGCGTCCAGTACTTC
CASSKGVQYF
>NA|TRBJ2-7|TRBD1|TRBV6-5
TGTGCCAGCAGTTCAGGACAGGGGGCCTACGAGCAGTACTTC
CASSSGQGAYEQYF
>many|TRBJ1-3|NA|TRBV11-3
TGTGCCAGCAGCCCAGATGGCTCTGGAAACACCATATATTTT
CASSPDGSGNTIYF
>NA|TRBJ1-5|NA|TRBV4-3
TGCGCCAGCAGCCAAGATATGGGAGGGGTTCAGCCCCAGCATTTT
CASSQDMGGVQPQHF
>few|TRBJ1-1|TRBD1|TRBV6-5
TGTGCCAGCAGTTACTTGGACAGGGGGCTGGCTTTCTTT
CASSYLDRGLAFF
>NA|TRBJ2-3|TRBD2|TRBV5-6
TGTGCCAGCAGCTTAAGGAGCGGGGGTCCTTATGATACGCAGTATTTT
CASSLRSGGPYDTQYF
>once|TRBJ1-1|NA|TRBV27
TGTGCCAGCAGTCCGCAGGGGCTGAACACTGAAGCTTTCTTT
CASSPQGLNTEAFF
>NA|TRBJ2-3|NA|TRBV4-2
TGTGCCAGCAGCGAACTAGGCGTTACGCAGTATTTT
CASSELGVTQYF